What follows is one T cell receptor (beta chain) and its context. Clones were sequenced by immunoSEQ multiplex PCR, and TCRdb holds only the in-frame ones, with some missing. The sample yields roughly 140,000 clones, over 90% seen once. Germline V gene sequence: CDR1 DFQATT, CDR2 SNEGSKA (reference sequence). This CDR3 comprises 11 residues. V was shortened by 1 base and J by 8 bases, with 8 bases between the two germline ends. This specimen comes from a study of control samples from healthy donors and cancer patients. Sequenced input: blood. This receptor was identified in a man aged 50 to 59 in good health. This chain connects TRBV20-1 to TRBJ1-2; TRBD1 might be the D (6 bases). CDR3 sequence reads: CSARGDTGYTF. The CDR3 bases are TGCAGTGCTAGAGGGGACACAGGCTACACCTTC.